This T cell receptor (beta chain) is drawn from a study of a mutant IDH1 vaccine in newly diagnosed glioma. Concerning this clone: Its antigen is unknown.

Assay used: immunoSEQ multiplex PCR; TCRdb lists only in-frame clones, some missing. The sample consists of some 66,000 clones, around 84% of them appearing once. The time point is: week 35, safety follow-up. A single vaccine dose contained 300 ug of mutant IDH1 20-mer peptide, and topical imiquimod was used with it. This CDR3 has 16 residues. The germline gives CDR1 SGHKS, CDR2 YYEKEE (reference sequence). V lost 2 bases and J lost 1, with 13 bases in between. V usage is TRBV5-5 and J usage is TRBJ1-5, with D possibly matching TRBD1 (5 bases). The sequences come from PBMCs, collected from a glioma patient whose treatment included an IDH1 peptide vaccine. This clonotype was obtained from a man aged 25-40 years with glioma. CDR3 in DNA: TGTGCCAGCAGCTTAGAAAGCTGGGGGAGCAATCAGCCCCAGCATTTT. Its protein is CASSLESWGSNQPQHF. Drawing the rest from reference TRBV5-5 and TRBJ1-5, the complete variable domain is DAGVTQSPTHLIKTRGQQVTLRCSPISGHKSVSWYQQVLGQGPQFIFQYYEKEERGRGNFPDRFSARQFPNYSSELNVNALLLGDSALYLCASSLESWGSNQPQHFGDGTRLSIL.